A single T cell receptor (beta chain) is shown here with its context. Antigen unknown. This specimen belongs to a study of OX40 agonist ivuxolimab in advanced cancers. Profiling relied on immunoSEQ multiplex PCR, and the TCRdb table lists in-frame clones only, not all of them. The sample lists around 14,000 clones, roughly nine tenths occurring once. The CDR3 loop spans 10 amino acids. Germline-derived CDR1 and CDR2 are SQVTM and ANQGSEA. J gave up 8 bases and V 6 bases, and 3 bases lay outside the gene matches. Findings and caveats of the study: CD4+ and CD8+ blood T cells expanded clonally by week 6 at 0.1 to 3.0 mg/kg. Certain nonresponding patients likewise had low normalized T-cell clonal expansion.

The rearrangement links TRBV29-1 to TRBJ1-1; 7 bases match TRBD1. This clonotype was obtained from an adult with an advanced solid tumor such as melanoma, head and neck, liver or kidney cancer. The specimen comprised CD4+ or CD8+ T cells sorted from blood, sampled in a trial of the OX40 agonist ivuxolimab. CDR3 coding DNA: TGCAGCGTCATGACAGGGGAAGCTTTCTTT. Translated: CSVMTGEAFF.